This T cell receptor (beta chain) is drawn from a study of T cells in Graves' hyperthyroidism and ophthalmopathy. General study points: Among thyroid clonotypes expanded above 0.001, most also appeared in blood.

Hyperthyroidism of Graves' type that showed no ophthalmopathy progression within 18 months was stable. This CDR3 contains 12 residues. The V end lost 6 bases, the J end lost 7 bases, and 10 bases lay between the germline ends. Ten or more counts support this clonotype. Its antigen remains unknown. Amplified regions were TCR beta CDR3 sequences from RNA transcripts. Primed by the HTBI set, a first-round RT-PCR was run on the TCR CDR3. MiXCR was run by TCRdb on the multiplex PCR reads, yielding one entry per CDR3 protein. The sample gives 700,000 or so distinct CDR3 sequences, about 15% of which show up once; approximately 8.4% is in the top ten.

This receptor was identified in a young man with Graves' hyperthyroidism. The chain recombines TRBV12-3 or TRBV12-4 with TRBJ1-5; D remains unclear. Sequences were obtained from blood. CDR3 bases: TGTGCCAGCAGCCGCGGAGTACAGCCCCAGCATTTT. Translated: CASSRGVQPQHF.